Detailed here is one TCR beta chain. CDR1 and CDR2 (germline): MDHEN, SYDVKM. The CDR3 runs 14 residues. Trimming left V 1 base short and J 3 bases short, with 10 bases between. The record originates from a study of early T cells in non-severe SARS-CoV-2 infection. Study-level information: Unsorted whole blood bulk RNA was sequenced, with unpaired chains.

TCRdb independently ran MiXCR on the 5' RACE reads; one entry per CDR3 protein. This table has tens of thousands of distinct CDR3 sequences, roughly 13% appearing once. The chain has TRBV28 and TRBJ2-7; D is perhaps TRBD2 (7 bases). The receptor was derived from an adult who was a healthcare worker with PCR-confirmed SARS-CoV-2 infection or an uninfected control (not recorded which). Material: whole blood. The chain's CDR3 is CASSLLRGGYEQYF. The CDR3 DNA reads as TGTGCCAGCAGTTTATTGAGGGGGGGCTACGAGCAGTACTTC.